What follows are 16 T cell receptor beta chains derived from one specimen sequenced in a study of cytomegalovirus exposure and HLA in healthy donors. Primers for the PCR totalled 60 Vbeta and 13 Jbeta. The repertoire was sequenced with immunoSEQ multiplex PCR; TCRdb's copy has only in-frame clones and lacks some. The profile shows approximately 120,000 clones, less than 80% of them singletons. Sequenced sample: PBMCs. Receptors were obtained from a man aged 35-49 years in good health and CMV-seropositive.

In its sample, this clone was seen a few times. V gene TRBV18 combines with J gene TRBJ2-7, with 7 bases identical to TRBD1. This CDR3 is built from 14 residues. Per germline, CDR1 KGHSH and CDR2 LQKENI. V lost 6 bases to trimming and J lost 5 bases; unmatched junction nucleotides: 10. As DNA, the CDR3 is TGTGCCAGCTCGCCGAGACAGGGTGACCACGAGCAGTACTTC. Translating gives CASSPRQGDHEQYF.

The CDR3 DNA is TGTGCCAGCAGCTTAATAGGACAGGGAAAGGGCGACGAGCAGTACTTC. It codes for CASSLIGQGKGDEQYF. The chain links TRBV7-9 to TRBJ2-7; 8 positions match TRBD1. CDR1 SEHNR and CDR2 FQNEAQ come from the germline V gene (reference sequence). Trimming took 2 bases from V and 5 from J; bases not matched to a gene: 11. This CDR3 is built from 16 residues.

In regard to this clone: One end of the junction does not line up with germline, which may come from a read error. The sample carries other DNA sequences with the same CDR3. The CDR3 nucleotides are TGCGCCAGCAGCCAAGGACAGGGGAGGGCTGGCTACACCTTT. Its protein product is CASSQGQGRAGYTF. The chain links TRBV4-1 to TRBJ1-2; 8 bases align to TRBD1. The CDR3 is 14 amino acids. Germline V gives CDR1 MGHRA, CDR2 YSYEKL.

This clone was recorded a few times. The V gene is TRBV6-6, the J gene TRBJ2-3; D perhaps matches TRBD2 (5 bases). There are 16 residues in the CDR3. V was pared by 2 bases and J by 5 bases, with 17 bases between. The germline gives CDR1 MNHNY, CDR2 SVGAGI (reference sequence). This CDR3 reads CASSYEREPPGDTQYF. CDR3 nucleotide sequence: TGTGCCAGCAGTTACGAGAGGGAGCCTCCGGGAGATACGCAGTATTTT.

V usage is TRBV15 and J usage is TRBJ1-2; 11 bases align to TRBD1. This CDR3 is 14 amino acids long. The junction had 4 bases not matched to a gene; V was cut back by 5 bases and J by 5 bases. Germline V gene data show CDR1 as LNHNV and CDR2 as YYDKDF (reference sequence). The CDR3 bases are TGTGCCACCAGCGGAGGACAGGGGGCTTATGGCTACACCTTC. Translated: CATSGGQGAYGYTF.

Only a few counts were recorded for this clone. The rearrangement joins TRBV11-3 to TRBJ2-7; TRBD2 matches at 8 bases. Unmatched junction bases numbered 12, after V lost 4 bases and J lost 13 bases. CDR1 is SGHNT and CDR2 is YENEEA in the germline V gene. The CDR3 covers 13 residues. The CDR3 protein is CASSSGLAATPYF. For the CDR3, the DNA is TGTGCCAGCAGCTCCGGACTAGCTGCTACCCCTTACTTC.

J is TRBJ2-3 and V is TRBV5-1, with D perhaps TRBD2 (6 bases). The CDR3 contains 16 residues. The germline V and J ends were trimmed by 2 bases and 1 base, with 14 bases remaining between them. Germline lookup yields CDR1 SGHRS and CDR2 YFSETQ. This CDR3 is CASSFIGGEGTDTQYF. The DNA of the CDR3 is TGCGCCAGCAGCTTTATAGGCGGGGAGGGCACAGATACGCAGTATTTT.

The V and J genes are TRBV6-1 and TRBJ2-2; 7 nucleotides match TRBD2. Germline CDR1 reads MNHNS; CDR2 reads SASEGT. The V and J ends lost 7 bases and 5 bases, in that order; junction bases with no gene match: 4. This CDR3 contains 13 residues. The CDR3 DNA reads TGTGCCAGCAACCGGGGGGATACCGGGGAGCTGTTTTTT. The encoded protein is CASNRGDTGELFF.

In DNA form, the CDR3 reads TGTGCCAGCAGTGAAAGGGGACTAGCGGGAGGAGAGAACACCGGGGAGCTGTTTTTT. It codes for CASSERGLAGGENTGELFF. The rearrangement links TRBV6-1 to TRBJ2-2, with 15 bases that match TRBD2. This CDR3 comprises 19 residues. Trimming at V came to 2 bases and at J to 1 base, leaving 5 bases not matched to a gene. Germline V gene data show CDR1 as MNHNS and CDR2 as SASEGT.

This clone was seen more than once but under ten times. The V and J genes are TRBV9 and TRBJ2-1, with TRBD1 matching 8 bases. This CDR3 comprises 15 residues. Trimming removed 4 bases from V and 9 bases from J; junction bases left unmatched: 12. Germline CDR1 reads SGDLS; CDR2 reads YYNGEE. This chain's CDR3 is CASSTRTGFGTEQFF. CDR3 sequence (DNA): TGTGCCAGCAGCACGAGGACAGGGTTTGGCACTGAGCAGTTCTTC.

The rearrangement links TRBV5-6 to TRBJ2-7, with 7 bases aligning to TRBD1. Germline V gives CDR1 SGHDT, CDR2 YYEEEE. The CDR3 runs 17 residues. Trimming removed 3 bases from V and 3 bases from J; junction bases left unmatched: 15. The CDR3 DNA reads TGTGCCAGCAGCTATACACCGACAGGGATAATTAGCTACGAGCAGTACTTC. Its translation is CASSYTPTGIISYEQYF.

The V call is TRBV30, the J call TRBJ1-5, with D maybe TRBD1 (6 bases). V dropped 2 bases and J dropped 2 bases, with 13 bases sitting between them. The CDR3 is 15 amino acids. Germline CDR1 reads GTSNPN; CDR2 reads SVGIG (reference sequence). The CDR3 bases are TGTGCCTGGAGTCTGACAGGCCGGCGCAATCAGCCCCAGCATTTT. Protein sequence: CAWSLTGRRNQPQHF.

The gene calls are TRBV27 and TRBJ2-3; the match to TRBD1 covers 7 bases. The CDR3 spans 13 residues. V gave up 6 bases and J gave up 8 bases; unmatched junction bases: 8. The V gene's germline CDR1 is MNHEY and CDR2 SMNVEV (reference sequence). CDR3 in DNA: TGTGCCAGCAGGACAGGGAGTAGAGGTACGCAGTATTTT. Translating gives CASRTGSRGTQYF.

This chain's CDR3 is CASSLGRTEAFF. As DNA, the CDR3 is TGTGCCAGCAGCTTAGGTAGGACAGAAGCTTTCTTT. The chain joins TRBV11-2 to TRBJ1-1, with D tentatively TRBD1 (5 bases). V lost 1 base and J lost 8, with 8 bases in between. The CDR3 consists of 12 residues. The V gene's germline CDR1 is SGHAT and CDR2 FQNNGV.

The V gene is TRBV11-2, the J gene TRBJ1-1; tentative D call: TRBD1 (6 bases). V was cut by 1 base and J by 3 bases, with 6 bases left in between. Germline loops: CDR1 SGHAT, CDR2 FQNNGV. CDR3 length: 13 residues. CDR3 bases: TGTGCCAGCAGCTTAGCAGGGGACACTGAAGCTTTCTTT. Amino acids: CASSLAGDTEAFF. The complete variable domain, with remaining parts taken from reference TRBV11-2 and TRBJ1-1, reads EAGVAQSPRYKIIEKRQSVAFWCNPISGHATLYWYQQILGQGPKLLIQFQNNGVVDDSQLPKDRFSAERLKGVDSTLKIQPAKLEDSAVYLCASSLAGDTEAFFGQGTRLTVV.

The chain carries TRBV7-2 and TRBJ1-5; D not certain. Germline CDR1 and CDR2: SGHTA and FQGNSA. V gave up 3 bases and J gave up 3 bases, with 6 bases separating them. This CDR3 is 13 amino acids long. The CDR3 DNA is TGTGCCAGCAGCTTTATACTCAATCAGCCCCAGCATTTT. Translated: CASSFILNQPQHF.